The source of this T cell receptor (beta chain) is a study of T cell clonotyping in hematopoietic cell transplantation. General study findings and limits: At the given depth, recipient repertoires were over 97% de novo clonotypes.

The protocol was immunoSEQ multiplex PCR, while the TCRdb copy is restricted to in-frame clones and leaves out a portion. The repertoire holds about 14,000 clones, with more than 75% as singletons. The count of this clone is one. Its antigen is unknown. This CDR3 has 15 amino acids. Trimming pared 0 bases from V and 0 bases from J, leaving 8 bases between. The germline CDR1 and CDR2 sequences are MNHEY and SVGAGI. This material consisted of PBMCs, taken 100 days after allogeneic stem cell transplant. The chain employs TRBV6-5 and TRBJ2-5; D gene unclear. The TCR was taken from a male patient aged 45-60 years who had an allogeneic stem cell transplant from an unrelated donor, so T cells may come from the graft donor. Some clones in this sample may be carry-over from other donors' samples. The CDR3 reads CASSYSGRDQETQYF. The CDR3 nucleotides are TGTGCCAGCAGTTACTCGGGTCGTGACCAAGAGACCCAGTACTTC.